This T cell receptor (beta chain) was retrieved from a study of identical twins. Germline assignment: CDR1 SGHTA and CDR2 FQGNSA. The V and J ends lost 2 bases and 9 bases respectively, with 6 bases between them. There are 11 residues in the CDR3. There are a few counts of this clonotype. TCRdb re-analysed the 5' RACE reads in MiXCR, keeping a single row per CDR3 protein. The repertoire holds hundreds of thousands of distinct CDR3 sequences, with 15% to 20% as singletons. This sample was also put to use in a study of T cells expressing NK-cell markers. In that study: Each of six donors carried dominant NKG2C+ clonotypes accounting for roughly 1.0-7.5% of CD8+ T cells.

The TCR comes from a woman under 30 in good health. The genes are TRBV7-2 and TRBJ2-3; D is uncertain. The sequencing sample was made of PBMCs. CDR3: CASSLSRTQYF. As DNA, the CDR3 is TGTGCCAGCAGCTTATCTCGAACGCAGTATTTT.